Listed here are 15 T cell receptor beta chains from one sample, sequenced in a study of cytomegalovirus exposure and HLA in healthy donors. A multiplex PCR was run with 60 Vbeta primers and 13 Jbeta primers. Sequencing was performed with immunoSEQ multiplex PCR; in TCRdb, only in-frame clones are kept and a portion is missing. The sample has over 150,000 clones; about 73% are singletons. Source material: PBMCs. Receptor source: a woman aged 45-60 years in good health and CMV-seropositive.

This clone was found a few times. V is TRBV19 and J is TRBJ2-1; 11 nucleotides line up with TRBD2. Looked up from germline, CDR1 is LNHDA and CDR2 is SQIVND (reference sequence). V lost 6 bases to trimming and J lost 7 bases; unmatched junction nucleotides: 14. This CDR3 is 17 amino acids long. CDR3 in DNA: TGTGCCAGTAGCCCTCGGACTAGCGGGTTCAAGGGGAATGAGCAGTTCTTC. Protein: CASSPRTSGFKGNEQFF.

The chain recombines TRBV2 with TRBJ2-5; D not resolved. V was clipped by 6 bases and J by 3 bases, with 5 bases between them. Per germline, CDR1 SNHLY and CDR2 FYNNEI. CDR3 length equals 11 residues. The CDR3 sequence is CASSLKETQYF. Here the CDR3 DNA reads TGTGCCAGCAGCTTAAAAGAGACCCAGTACTTC.

CDR3 nucleotide sequence: TGTGCCAGCAGCGAGGACTTTCCTAATAATTCACCCCTCCACTTT. This translates into CASSEDFPNNSPLHF. The chain has TRBV2 and TRBJ1-6; D unclear. The germline V gene encodes CDR1 SNHLY and CDR2 FYNNEI. The V end was cut by 6 bases, the J end by 5 bases, with 14 bases between. The CDR3 spans 15 residues.

The chain combines TRBV10-1 with TRBJ2-5, with a tentative D call TRBD2 (6 bases). CDR1 is WNHNN, CDR2 SYGVQD, per germline (reference sequence). The CDR3 runs 14 residues. V was clipped by 5 bases and J by 1 base, with 11 bases between them. This CDR3 reads CASSPGLAQETQYF. CDR3 bases: TGCGCCAGCAGTCCGGGACTGGCCCAAGAGACCCAGTACTTC.

This clone has just one count. The gene calls are TRBV4-1 and TRBJ2-7, with a weak D call TRBD2 (6 bases). CDR1 is MGHRA and CDR2 is YSYEKL in the germline V gene. The CDR3 sequence is 17 residues long. The ends were cut back, 0 bases at V and 2 bases at J, with 17 bases in the middle. The CDR3 bases are TGCGCCAGCAGCCAAGAGCGGGGTGGCGGGGCAGCCTACGAGCAGTACTTC. Its protein is CASSQERGGGAAYEQYF.

The chain employs TRBV13 and TRBJ1-5, with unresolved D. V lost 3 bases and J 1 base, leaving 4 bases between the germline ends. CDR3 length: 13 residues. Germline CDR1 PRHDT, CDR2 FYEKMQ (reference sequence). The DNA for the CDR3 is TGTGCCAGCAGCTTCGGGAGCAATCAGCCCCAGCATTTT. This sequence encodes CASSFGSNQPQHF. The full variable domain, in which reference TRBV13 and TRBJ1-5 provide the parts outside the CDR3, is AAGVIQSPRHLIKEKRETATLKCYPIPRHDTVYWYQQGPGQDPQFLISFYEKMQSDKGSIPDRFSAQQFSDYHSELNMSSLELGDSALYFCASSFGSNQPQHFGDGTRLSIL.

The chain uses TRBV4-2 and TRBJ1-4; the D is unclear. CDR3 length equals 17 residues. The V end was cut by 1 base, the J end by 8 bases, with 20 bases between. Per germline, CDR1 LGHNA and CDR2 YNFKEQ. The CDR3 region has the DNA TGTGCCAGCAGCCAAGGTAGCCCTCGGGCCGGAGGGGAAAAACTGTTTTTT. Its protein product is CASSQGSPRAGGEKLFF.

The V and J genes are TRBV9 and TRBJ1-4; D is perhaps TRBD1 (5 bases). V lost 4 bases and J lost 0, with 13 bases in between. Per the germline V gene, CDR1 is SGDLS and CDR2 is YYNGEE. The CDR3 runs 16 residues. The CDR3 region is CASSSRQTPTNEKLFF. The CDR3, as DNA: TGTGCCAGCAGCTCCCGACAGACCCCAACTAATGAAAAACTGTTTTTT.

V and J are TRBV5-8 and TRBJ2-5, with a weak D call TRBD2 (5 bases). This CDR3 contains 13 residues. V lost 1 base and J 4 bases, leaving 8 bases between the germline ends. Per the germline V gene, CDR1 is SGHTS and CDR2 is YDEGEE. The CDR3 is CASSLRTPETQYF. The CDR3 DNA reads TGTGCCAGCAGCTTGCGGACTCCAGAGACCCAGTACTTC.

The gene calls are TRBV2 and TRBJ2-3; TRBD2 aligns across 10 bases. V lost 4 bases, J lost 1 base, and 2 bases stayed unmatched. This CDR3 contains 15 residues. Germline loops: CDR1 SNHLY, CDR2 FYNNEI. The CDR3 reads CASSALAGGTDTQYF. CDR3 coding DNA: TGTGCCAGCAGTGCGCTAGCGGGGGGCACAGATACGCAGTATTTT.

The chain's CDR3 is CASSLGTGGAYEQYF. The DNA for the CDR3 is TGCGCCAGCAGCTTGGGGACAGGGGGGGCCTACGAGCAGTACTTC. The rearrangement uses TRBV5-1 and TRBJ2-7; 10 bases are shared with TRBD1. V dropped 0 bases and J dropped 2; count of bases not matched to a gene: 2. Per the germline V gene, CDR1 is SGHRS and CDR2 is YFSETQ. The CDR3 consists of 15 residues.

The chain has TRBV6-4 and TRBJ1-4, with 7 bases matching TRBD1. Germline-derived CDR1 and CDR2 are MRHNA and SNTAGT. The CDR3 totals 15 residues. The V gene end was trimmed by 4 bases and the J gene end by 0 bases; junction bases not matched to a gene: 2. CDR3 in amino acids: CASSATGATNEKLFF. CDR3 nucleotide sequence: TGTGCCAGCAGTGCCACAGGGGCAACTAATGAAAAACTGTTTTTT.

The chain uses TRBV18 and TRBJ2-1; 9 bases fit TRBD2. Trimming at V came to 0 bases and at J to 7 bases, leaving 4 bases not matched to a gene. Germline CDR1 and CDR2: KGHSH and LQKENI. The CDR3 totals 15 residues. The CDR3 region is CASSPPAGGLNEQFF. The CDR3 region has the DNA TGTGCCAGCTCACCACCGGCGGGGGGGCTTAATGAGCAGTTCTTC. Based on the CDR3 plus reference TRBV18 and TRBJ2-1, the full variable domain is NAGVMQNPRHLVRRRGQEARLRCSPMKGHSHVYWYRQLPEEGLKFMVYLQKENIIDESGMPKERFSAEFPKEGPSILRIQQVVRGDSAAYFCASSPPAGGLNEQFFGPGTRLTVL.

The chain couples TRBV5-4 to TRBJ1-5; no firm D call. V lost 4 bases to trimming and J lost 2 bases, with 16 bases between them. Germline V gives CDR1 SGHNT, CDR2 YYREEE (reference sequence). The CDR3 has 16 amino acids. DNA for the CDR3: TGTGCCAGCAGCATGGGAGTTTTCTCACGCAATCAGCCCCAGCATTTT. Translated: CASSMGVFSRNQPQHF. The full variable domain, with the rest looked up from reference TRBV5-4 and TRBJ1-5, is ETGVTQSPTHLIKTRGQQVTLRCSSQSGHNTVSWYQQALGQGPQFIFQYYREEENGRGNFPPRFSGLQFPNYSSELNVNALELDDSALYLCASSMGVFSRNQPQHFGDGTRLSIL.

The gene calls are TRBV6-1 and TRBJ2-3; TRBD1 might be the D (6 bases). V dropped 3 bases and J dropped 6 bases, with 13 bases sitting between them. CDR3 size: 14 residues. Germline V CDR1 and CDR2: MNHNS, SASEGT. The CDR3 loop reads CASSEGTNYDTQYF. CDR3 nucleotide sequence: TGTGCCAGCAGTGAGGGGACAAATTACGATACGCAGTATTTT.